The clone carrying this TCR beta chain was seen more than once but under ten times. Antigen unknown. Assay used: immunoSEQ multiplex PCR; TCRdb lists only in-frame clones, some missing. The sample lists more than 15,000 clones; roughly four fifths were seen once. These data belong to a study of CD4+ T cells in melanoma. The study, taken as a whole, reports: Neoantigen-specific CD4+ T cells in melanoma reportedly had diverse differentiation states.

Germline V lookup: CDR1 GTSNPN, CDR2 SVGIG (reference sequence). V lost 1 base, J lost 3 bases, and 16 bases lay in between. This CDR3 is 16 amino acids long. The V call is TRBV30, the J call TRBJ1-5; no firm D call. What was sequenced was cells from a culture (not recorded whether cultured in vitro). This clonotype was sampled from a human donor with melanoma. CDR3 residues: CAWSGRTGDFNQPQHF. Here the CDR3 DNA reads TGTGCCTGGAGTGGGAGGACCGGGGATTTCAATCAGCCCCAGCATTTT.